The 21 T cell receptor beta chains listed next were all sequenced from one sample in a study. TCRdb ran MiXCR on the 5' RACE reads and lists one entry per CDR3 protein. This table holds some 60,000 distinct CDR3 sequences, roughly 30% found once. Sample: tumor-infiltrating naive CD4+ T cells sorted from the breast tumor. Stated subset: naive CD4+ T cells, CD4+CD45RA+CD25-. The receptors come from a female donor with breast cancer.

This clonotype appeared many times. The chain has TRBV5-1 and TRBJ1-4, with D unresolved. V lost 8 bases to trimming and J lost 5 bases, with 16 bases between them. The CDR3 consists of 14 residues. Germline loops: CDR1 SGHRS, CDR2 YFSETQ. The DNA of the CDR3 is TGCGCCAGTAGGGCCGGGATCCACAATGAAAAACTGTTTTTT. Residues: CASRAGIHNEKLFF.

This clonotype has a handful of counts. The rearrangement uses TRBV7-9 and TRBJ2-4, with D maybe TRBD2 (6 bases). Looked up from germline, CDR1 is SEHNR and CDR2 is FQNEAQ (reference sequence). V was shortened by 4 bases and J by 10 bases, with 14 bases between the two germline ends. CDR3 length: 13 amino acids. The DNA of the CDR3 is TGTGCCAGCAGCTCGGACGGGGGTTGGATTCAGTACTTC. Its translation is CASSSDGGWIQYF.

The V call is TRBV6-5, the J call TRBJ1-2; tentatively, D is TRBD1 (5 bases). V was clipped by 6 bases and J by 2 bases, with 10 bases between them. CDR1 and CDR2 (germline): MNHEY, SVGAGI. This CDR3 spans 13 amino acids. DNA of the CDR3: TGTGCCAGCAGACTACAGGAGAACTATGGCTACACCTTC. It codes for CASRLQENYGYTF.

The chain couples TRBV30 to TRBJ1-3; a weak D match, TRBD1 (5 bases). Germline CDR1 is GTSNPN and CDR2 is SVGIG (reference sequence). V lost 3 bases and J lost 2, with 11 bases in between. CDR3 length equals 14 residues. The CDR3 region is CAWRSGAAGNTIYF. CDR3 coding DNA: TGTGCCTGGAGGTCCGGGGCAGCTGGAAACACCATATATTTT.

The genes are TRBV5-1 and TRBJ1-2; 11 nucleotides align to TRBD1. J gave up 4 bases and V 4 bases, and 6 bases lay outside the gene matches. This CDR3 has 15 residues. The germline gives CDR1 SGHRS, CDR2 YFSETQ. The CDR3 region has the DNA TGCGCCAGCAGCACCGGGACAGGGGGTTTCTATGGCTACACCTTC. Encoded protein: CASSTGTGGFYGYTF.

The table lists this clonotype with a few counts. V is TRBV4-3 and J is TRBJ1-4, with D uncertain. The CDR3 totals 16 residues. Looked up from germline, CDR1 is LGHNA and CDR2 is YSLEER. Trimming shortened V by 0 bases and J by 5 bases, and 13 bases separated the two germline ends. The CDR3 spells CASSQEFSGYNEKLFF. The CDR3 nucleotides read TGCGCCAGCAGCCAAGAATTTTCGGGATACAATGAAAAACTGTTTTTT.

This clonotype was counted only a few times. One end of the junction fails to match germline, which may point to a read error. The chain recombines TRBV2 with TRBJ1-5, with a possible D match to TRBD1 (6 bases). This CDR3 has 13 residues. Germline-derived CDR1 and CDR2 are SNHLY and FYNNEI. CDR3: CASTGGGAQLQHF. The CDR3 DNA reads as TGTGCCAGCACCGGAGGGGGGGCTCAGCTCCAGCATTTT.

This clonotype appeared many times. The chain is built from TRBV7-2 and TRBJ2-7; 15 bases agree with TRBD2. This CDR3 is built from 16 residues. The V segment lost 3 bases and the J segment 6 bases; nucleotides outside the gene matches: 6. The germline V gene has CDR1 SGHTA and CDR2 FQGNSA. The CDR3 bases are TGTGCCAGCAGCTTTGGACTAGCGGGGGGGCGAGGCGAGCAGTACTTC. It encodes CASSFGLAGGRGEQYF.

This clonotype was observed a handful of times. The V call is TRBV6-2 or TRBV6-3, the J call TRBJ1-1; tentatively, D is TRBD1 (5 bases). The germline V gene has CDR1 MNHEY and CDR2 SVGEGT. Trimming took 5 bases from V and 0 from J, leaving 10 bases between them. This CDR3 is built from 14 residues. This CDR3 is CASSESGLNTEAFF. The CDR3 region has the DNA TGTGCCAGCAGTGAATCAGGGTTGAACACTGAAGCTTTCTTT.

The genes are TRBV5-1 and TRBJ2-1; 12 nucleotides match TRBD2. Germline V gene data show CDR1 as SGHRS and CDR2 as YFSETQ. Trimming cost V 7 bases and J 4 bases; bases outside gene matches: 9. The CDR3 has 16 residues. This CDR3 is CASGPPGLAGYNEQFF. As DNA, the CDR3 is TGCGCCAGCGGGCCCCCGGGACTAGCGGGTTACAATGAGCAGTTCTTC.

Note on this clonotype: The conserved closing phenylalanine or tryptophan is absent in this CDR3, likely reflecting a read error. The rearrangement uses TRBV20-1 and TRBJ2-2, with D unclear. The CDR3 contains 13 residues. Germline V CDR1 and CDR2: DFQATT, SNEGSKA (reference sequence). The V gene lost 2 bases and the J gene lost 0 bases, with 4 bases spanning the gap. The CDR3, as DNA: TGCAGTGCTAGAAAGACGAACACCGGGGAGCTGTTTTCT. Translating it yields CSARKTNTGELFS.

Concerning this clonotype: This likely comes from a read error, as the CDR3 has no conserved phenylalanine or tryptophan at its end. This chain connects TRBV4-1 to TRBJ1-1, with 8 bases that match TRBD1. This CDR3 is built from 16 residues. CDR1 MGHRA and CDR2 YSYEKL come from the germline V gene. Trimming took 0 bases from V and 6 from J; bases not matched to a gene: 9. The CDR3 DNA reads as TGCGCCAGCAGCCAAGAAGGCAGGGGGCAATTAGCTGAAGCTTTCCTT. It encodes CASSQEGRGQLAEAFL.

As regards this clonotype: An end of the junction differs from the germline gene, which may be a read error. The chain's CDR3 is CASSLVGQPKNIQHF. CDR3 coding DNA: TGTGCCAGCAGCTTGGTGGGACAGCCCAAAAACATTCAGCACTTC. This sequence joins TRBV5-4 and TRBJ2-4, with TRBD1 matching 7 bases. The length of the CDR3 is 15 residues. Germline CDR1 SGHNT, CDR2 YYREEE (reference sequence).

This clonotype appeared a few times. The J gene is TRBJ1-2, the V gene TRBV6-2 or TRBV6-3, with 9 bases that match TRBD1. Germline V gene sequence: CDR1 MNHEY, CDR2 SVGEGT. V gave up 0 bases and J gave up 5 bases; unmatched junction bases: 7. The CDR3 spans 16 residues. The CDR3 region is CASSYSGTGQTYGYTF. The CDR3 DNA sequence: TGTGCCAGCAGTTACTCCGGGACAGGGCAGACTTATGGCTACACCTTC.

As for this clonotype: Being one base from a much bigger clone, this may be a read error. The genes are TRBV6-2 or TRBV6-3 and TRBJ1-1; D is ambiguous. CDR1 MNHEY and CDR2 SVGEGT come from the germline V gene. The CDR3 totals 15 residues. V was clipped by 5 bases and J by 4 bases, with 17 bases between them. The CDR3 loop reads CASSDEAGPRTEAFF. In DNA, the CDR3 is TGTGCCAGCAGTGATGAGGCAGGCCCGCGCACTGAAGCTTTCTTT.

This clonotype has a handful of counts. This sequence joins TRBV24-1 and TRBJ2-7; D unresolved. With 2 bases removed from V and 4 bases from J, the gap between germline ends came to 8 bases. In germline, CDR1 is KGHDR, CDR2 SFDVKD. This CDR3 is 13 amino acids long. CDR3 sequence: CATSDSTEYEQYF. DNA for the CDR3: TGTGCCACCAGTGATTCCACAGAGTACGAGCAGTACTTC.

CDR3 loop: CASSRDSGVEAFF. DNA for the CDR3: TGTGCCAGCAGCCGGGACAGTGGCGTTGAAGCTTTCTTT. This rearrangement joins TRBV6-1 to TRBJ1-1; 7 bases map to TRBD1. The CDR3 consists of 13 residues. Germline CDR1 MNHNS, CDR2 SASEGT. V was pared by 6 bases and J by 7 bases, with 8 bases of the junction left unmatched.

The chain carries TRBV20-1 and TRBJ2-3; 7 bases line up with TRBD2. This CDR3 is 14 amino acids long. With 3 bases clipped from V and 0 bases from J, the junction kept 3 bases outside the gene matches. Germline loops: CDR1 DFQATT, CDR2 SNEGSKA (reference sequence). The CDR3 bases are TGCAGTGCTAGGAGCGGGGACAGCACAGATACGCAGTATTTT. Translation: CSARSGDSTDTQYF.

The chain uses TRBV6-2 or TRBV6-3 and TRBJ2-7; 13 positions match TRBD2. CDR1 is MNHEY and CDR2 is SVGEGT in the germline V gene. J gave up 8 bases and V 6 bases, and 10 bases lay outside the gene matches. The CDR3 spans 15 residues. CDR3 nucleotide sequence: TGTGCCAGCAGGAGGACTAGCGGGAGACTCCGTCAGCAGTACTTC. It encodes CASRRTSGRLRQQYF.

This clonotype was picked up many times. CDR3 sequence: CASKHPVPRDDGYTF. DNA of the CDR3: TGTGCCAGCAAGCATCCTGTGCCGCGTGATGATGGCTACACCTTC. The V and J genes are TRBV7-6 and TRBJ1-2, with D unclear. V was cut by 7 bases and J by 6 bases, with 21 bases left in between. CDR1 SGHVS and CDR2 FNYEAQ come from the germline V gene. This CDR3 comprises 15 residues.

This sequence joins TRBV28 and TRBJ1-4; D remains ambiguous. The CDR3 is 16 amino acids. V was pared by 2 bases and J by 0 bases, with 10 bases between. Germline CDR1 MDHEN, CDR2 SYDVKM. The CDR3 DNA sequence: TGTGCCAGCAGTTTAGTCGGCCATTCAACTAATGAAAAACTGTTTTTT. Translating gives CASSLVGHSTNEKLFF.